The T cell receptor (beta chain) under discussion was sequenced for a study of lymphopenia after photon versus proton radiotherapy. Some clones are missing from TCRdb's copy, which holds only in-frame ones; the method was immunoSEQ multiplex PCR. The data contain approximately 53,000 clones, about 92% of them singletons. The V gene end was trimmed by 5 bases and the J gene end by 5 bases; junction bases not matched to a gene: 8. The germline V gene encodes CDR1 LNHDA and CDR2 SQIVND (reference sequence). CDR3 length: 15 residues. This TCR was recovered from a woman in her forties with cholangiocarcinoma. The sample was peripheral blood, taken from a patient treated with photon-based radiotherapy. The chain links TRBV19 to TRBJ2-5, with TRBD1 matching over 10 bases. CDR3 loop: CASSVLGQGVETQYF. CDR3 coding DNA: TGTGCCAGTAGTGTCCTCGGACAGGGGGTGGAGACCCAGTACTTC. The whole variable domain, remainder taken from reference TRBV19 and TRBJ2-5, is DGGITQSPKYLFRKEGQNVTLSCEQNLNHDAMYWYRQDPGQGLRLIYYSQIVNDFQKGDIAEGYSVSREKKESFPLTVTSAQKNPTAFYLCASSVLGQGVETQYFGPGTRLLVL.